Listed below are T cell receptor beta chains from one sample, sequenced in a study of shared clonotypes between healthy human individuals. Data came from immunoSEQ multiplex PCR; TCRdb stores just in-frame clones and leaves some out. The table shows some 2 million clones, with over 85% occurring only once. Specimen: naive CD8+ T cells sorted from blood. The receptors shown here come from a man aged 18 to 29 in good health. The CDR3 runs from the conserved cysteine through the conserved F or W. A D gene is named only where the DNA matches it firmly. For some rows the clone size is stated as once, few or many, or as a class when expanded; others skip it.

D	size	V	J	DNA	CDR3
TRBD1	once	TRBV11-2	TRBJ2-7	TGTGCCAGCAGCTTAGTCGGGACAGGGATGTACGAGCAGTACTTC	CASSLVGTGMYEQYF
TRBD1	-	TRBV27	TRBJ2-5	TGTGCCAGCAGTTTCGTCGGGACAGGTCAAGAGACCCAGTACTTC	CASSFVGTGQETQYF
TRBD1	once	TRBV28	TRBJ1-3	TGTGCCAGCAGAACAGGGGTCTCTGGAAACACCATATATTTT	CASRTGVSGNTIYF
TRBD2	-	TRBV10-1	TRBJ2-2	TGCGCCAGCAGTGGGCTAGCGGGGGAGACCGGGGAGCTGTTTTTT	CASSGLAGETGELFF
-	once	TRBV9	TRBJ2-1	TGTGCCAGCAGCGTCGCCGGGACAACTAACAATGAGCAGTTCTTC	CASSVAGTTNNEQFF
-	-	TRBV27	TRBJ2-7	TGTGCCAGCAGCCTACAAAGGGGAGGTCGTGACGAGCAGTACTTC	CASSLQRGGRDEQYF
-	-	TRBV28	TRBJ1-5	TGTGCCAGCAGTCCTCTCGAAGGTAGCAATCAGCCCCAGCATTTT	CASSPLEGSNQPQHF
-	-	TRBV7-9	TRBJ1-5	TGTGCCAGCAGCTTAGACAGTGCCAATCAGCCCCAGCATTTT	CASSLDSANQPQHF
-	-	TRBV4-1	TRBJ2-7	TGCGCCAGCAGCCAGGGACAACTATACGAGCAGTACTTC	CASSQGQLYEQYF
TRBD1	-	TRBV5-4	TRBJ1-2	TGTGCCAGCAGCCTAGACAGGGAATATGGCTACACCTTC	CASSLDREYGYTF
-	-	TRBV19	TRBJ1-1	TGTGCCAGTAGTATAGAGAGGGGACTGAACACTGAAGCTTTCTTT	CASSIERGLNTEAFF
-	-	TRBV4-2	TRBJ1-4	TGTGCCAGCAGCCAACCCACAGCGCCAGGAGATGAAAAACTGTTTTTT	CASSQPTAPGDEKLFF
-	-	TRBV27	TRBJ2-7	TGTGCCAGCAGTTTATCGGTGGGTAACCCTTACGAGCAGTACTTC	CASSLSVGNPYEQYF
TRBD2	-	TRBV2	TRBJ2-1	TGTGCCAGCGGGAAGCGGGAGTTATCCTACAATGAGCAGTTCTTC	CASGKRELSYNEQFF
TRBD2	-	TRBV27	TRBJ2-1	TGTGCCAGCAGTTTGGTCCTAGCGGGAGGCAATGAGCAGTTCTTC	CASSLVLAGGNEQFF
-	once	TRBV5-1	TRBJ1-1	TGCGCCAGCAGCTTGGGCCCGGTTTTCATGAACACTGAAGCTTTCTTT	CASSLGPVFMNTEAFF
TRBD1	-	TRBV13	TRBJ1-5	TGTGCCAGCACCGACGACAGGGAAGGCAATCAGCCCCAGCATTTT	CASTDDREGNQPQHF
TRBD1	once	TRBV11-2	TRBJ1-2	TGTGCCAGCCCGTCTCTACAGGGGAGCTATGGCTACACCTTC	CASPSLQGSYGYTF
-	once	TRBV6-5	TRBJ2-7	TGTGCCAGCAGTTACTCACCCGTGGGCGAGCAGTACTTC	CASSYSPVGEQYF
-	-	TRBV12-5	TRBJ1-2	TGTGCTAGTGGTTCGATTCGTTCCCTCTTC	CASGSIRSLF
-	-	TRBV27	TRBJ2-5	TGTGCCAGCAGTTCCCTGACCCGGGGCGGCATTGGAGAGACCCAGTACTTC	CASSSLTRGGIGETQYF
TRBD2	-	TRBV30	TRBJ2-1	TGTGCCTGGAGTGAGTCCCCCGATGGCGGGGGGTTGAAATTAAGGTCCTACAATGAGCAGTTCTTC	CAWSESPDGGGLKLRSYNEQFF
-	once	TRBV27	TRBJ2-3	TGTGCCAGCAGCCCGCTAGGGACGGAGGGGCCAGATACGCAGTATTTT	CASSPLGTEGPDTQYF
-	-	TRBV19	TRBJ2-1	TGTGCCAGTAGTGCACCGGGACGGAGTTACAATGAGCAGTTCTTC	CASSAPGRSYNEQFF
-	-	TRBV9	TRBJ1-1	TGTGCCAGCAGCGTCGGAGGCGGGACCGGTGAAGCTTTCTTT	CASSVGGGTGEAFF
TRBD1	few	TRBV4-1	TRBJ2-5	TGCGCCAGCAGCCCCGACAGGGAAGAGACCCAGTACTTC	CASSPDREETQYF
-	-	TRBV21-1	TRBJ2-7	TGTGCGAAGTCTCCATTCTCCTACGAGCAGTACTTC	CAKSPFSYEQYF